This T cell receptor beta chain came from a study of T cell responses to AZD1222 COVID-19 vaccine. General study findings and limits: Donors, mostly white British, included more females; clonal diversity was possibly underestimated. Seropositive status at baseline applied to only a handful of AZD1222 recipients.

Profiling relied on immunoSEQ multiplex PCR, and the TCRdb table lists in-frame clones only, not all of them. The table records 100,000 to 150,000 clones, around 90% of them present only once. Note on this clone: Its antigen remains unidentified.

Deletions cut 3 bases from V and 4 bases from J, with 16 bases between. CDR1 and CDR2 (germline): SEHNR, FQNEAQ (reference sequence). This CDR3 spans 16 amino acids. This TCR was recovered from an adult who received the AZD1222 COVID-19 vaccine. The rearrangement uses TRBV7-9 and TRBJ1-3; possibly TRBD1 for D (6 bases). The source was peripheral blood, collected 28 days after the second AZD1222 dose. The CDR3 DNA is TGTGCCAGCAGCTTCTCGGGGGGCATCCTGGGAAACACCATATATTTT. Protein: CASSFSGGILGNTIYF.